Listed below are T cell receptor beta chains from one sample, sequenced in a study of shared clonotypes between healthy human individuals. Generated by immunoSEQ multiplex PCR, the TCRdb table keeps only in-frame clones and is missing some. The table shows some 2,000,000 clones, with around 95% occurring only once. Sequencing was done on a sample of naive CD4+ T cells sorted from blood. These receptors were taken from a man in his late teens or twenties in good health. The CDR3 runs from the conserved cysteine through the conserved F or W. D genes are given only for firm matches. Where a row states a size, it is once, few, many or the class of an expanded clone; other rows omit it.

- TRBJ2-2 TRBD1 TRBV6-5 CASTRDRAGELFF TGTGCCAGCACCAGGGACAGGGCCGGGGAGCTGTTTTTT
once TRBJ2-7 - TRBV18 CASSSGRMTYEQYF TGTGCCAGCTCATCAGGGCGGATGACCTACGAGCAGTACTTC
- TRBJ2-5 - TRBV30 CAWSGKGGKTQYF TGTGCCTGGAGTGGGAAGGGGGGAAAGACCCAGTACTTC
- TRBJ1-2 - TRBV6-5 CASSNRRIFNYGYTF TGTGCCAGCAGCAACAGACGGATTTTCAACTATGGCTACACCTTC
once TRBJ2-2 - TRBV28 CASSRRPGELFF TGTGCCAGCAGTCGCCGGCCCGGGGAGCTGTTTTTT
- TRBJ1-2 - TRBV6-1 CASSEYGGWHF TGTGCCAGCAGTGAATATGGAGGGTGGCACTTC
- TRBJ2-7 - TRBV5-1 CASSLVSEPIYEQYF TGCGCCAGCAGCTTGGTAAGCGAGCCGATCTACGAGCAGTACTTC
- TRBJ2-2 - TRBV11-1 CASSSFRSAGELFF TGTGCCAGCAGCTCCTTTCGGAGTGCCGGGGAGCTGTTTTTT
- TRBJ2-7 TRBD1 TRBV28 CASSLGRQGLGYEQYF TGTGCCAGCAGTTTAGGGCGACAGGGCCTCGGATACGAGCAGTACTTC
- TRBJ2-7 - TRBV7-8 CASHMGVAAGEQYF TGTGCCAGCCATATGGGAGTGGCGGCGGGGGAGCAGTACTTC
- TRBJ2-7 - TRBV11-2 CASSAVGGRYEQYF TGTGCCAGCAGCGCGGTGGGAGGACGCTACGAGCAGTACTTC
- TRBJ2-7 - TRBV7-2 CASSLQGGLPYEQYF TGTGCCAGCAGCTTACAGGGGGGTCTTCCTTACGAGCAGTACTTC
- TRBJ2-5 - TRBV7-6 CASSFGLTKKAQYF TGTGCCAGCAGCTTCGGCCTGACGAAGAAGGCCCAGTACTTC
- TRBJ2-7 TRBD1 TRBV6-1 CASSGGTVPTYEQYF TGTGCCAGCAGTGGAGGGACAGTTCCGACCTACGAGCAGTACTTC
- TRBJ2-3 - TRBV29-1 CSVVQGTDTQYF TGCAGCGTTGTACAGGGCACAGATACGCAGTATTTT
- TRBJ2-5 - TRBV5-1 CASSLNLGQETQYF TGCGCCAGCAGCTTGAACCTAGGACAAGAGACCCAGTACTTC
- TRBJ2-7 TRBD1 TRBV9 CASSARGQEDEQYF TGTGCCAGCAGCGCCCGGGGACAGGAGGACGAGCAGTACTTC
- TRBJ2-1 - TRBV5-1 CASSLSSGSNEQFF TGCGCCAGCAGCTTGTCCTCGGGGTCTAATGAGCAGTTCTTC
- TRBJ2-3 - TRBV11-2 CASSLVVAPSTDTQYF TGTGCCAGCAGCTTAGTGGTAGCTCCCAGCACAGATACGCAGTATTTT
- TRBJ2-2 - TRBV11-3 CASSQRGSNTGELFF TGTGCCAGCAGCCAAAGGGGCTCGAACACCGGGGAGCTGTTTTTT
- TRBJ1-6 TRBD1 TRBV15 CATSAGTGEISPLHF TGTGCCACCAGCGCCGGGACAGGGGAGATTTCACCCCTCCACTTT
once TRBJ2-7 TRBD1 TRBV7-2 CASSSRTGTYEQYF TGTGCCAGCAGCTCACGGACAGGTACCTACGAGCAGTACTTC